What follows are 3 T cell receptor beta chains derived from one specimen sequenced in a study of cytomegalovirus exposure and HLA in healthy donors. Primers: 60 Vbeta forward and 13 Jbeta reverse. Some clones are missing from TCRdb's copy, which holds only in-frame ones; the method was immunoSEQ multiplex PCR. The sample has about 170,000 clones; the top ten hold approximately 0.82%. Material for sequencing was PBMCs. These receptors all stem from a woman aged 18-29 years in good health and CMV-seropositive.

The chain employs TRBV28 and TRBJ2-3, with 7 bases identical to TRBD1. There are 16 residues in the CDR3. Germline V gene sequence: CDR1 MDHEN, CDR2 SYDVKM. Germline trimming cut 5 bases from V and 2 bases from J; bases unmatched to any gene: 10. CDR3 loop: CASSTPGQPFTDTQYF. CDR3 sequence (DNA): TGTGCCAGCAGTACCCCGGGACAGCCTTTCACAGATACGCAGTATTTT.

The CDR3 region has the DNA TGTGCCAGCAGCCGGACAGCAACTAATGAAAAACTGTTTTTT. This sequence encodes CASSRTATNEKLFF. This rearrangement joins TRBV11-2 to TRBJ1-4, with D maybe TRBD1 (6 bases). V was clipped by 5 bases and J by 0 bases, with 7 bases between them. The CDR3 totals 14 residues. Germline V gene lookup returns CDR1 SGHAT and CDR2 FQNNGV.

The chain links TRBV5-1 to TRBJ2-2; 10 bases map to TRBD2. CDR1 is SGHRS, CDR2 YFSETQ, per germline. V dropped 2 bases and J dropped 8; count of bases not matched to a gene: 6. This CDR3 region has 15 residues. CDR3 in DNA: TGCGCCAGCAGCTTTGGAAGCGGGGGGGCTGGGGAGCTGTTTTTT. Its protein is CASSFGSGGAGELFF.